This is a list of T cell receptor beta chains from one sample in a study of T cells after yellow fever vaccination. Each CDR3 protein is one row after TCRdb ran MiXCR on the 5' RACE reads. Here the sample spans tens of thousands of distinct CDR3 sequences, 7.5% to 8% being singletons. The input for sequencing was CD8+ T cells sorted from PBMCs, taken on the day of the yellow fever booster vaccination. These receptors were taken from a man under 40 who received the YFV17D yellow fever vaccine. CDR3s include the opening cysteine and the closing phenylalanine or tryptophan. Fields, in order: J gene, clone size, D gene, V gene, CDR3 DNA, CDR3 protein. The D gene is left open where the match is weak. Clone size appears in some rows only: once, few, many, or a class for an expanded clone.

j_call: TRBJ2-1
clone_size: many
d_call: TRBD2
v_call: TRBV29-1
cdr3_nt: TGCAGCGTTGTCACTAGCGCTGAGCAGTTCTTC
cdr3_aa: CSVVTSAEQFF

j_call: TRBJ2-3
clone_size: few
d_call: .
v_call: TRBV4-3
cdr3_nt: TGCGCCAGCAGCCAAGATTCGGGGGGCGGCTACGCGAAGGATACGCAGTATTTT
cdr3_aa: CASSQDSGGGYAKDTQYF

j_call: TRBJ2-7
clone_size: .
d_call: TRBD2
v_call: TRBV5-4
cdr3_nt: TGTGTCACACACGACAGCGGGAGCTCCTACGAGCAGTACTTC
cdr3_aa: CVTHDSGSSYEQYF

j_call: TRBJ2-7
clone_size: many
d_call: .
v_call: TRBV4-3
cdr3_nt: TGCGCCAGCAGCCAGGACGTCACCTACGAGCAGTACTTC
cdr3_aa: CASSQDVTYEQYF

j_call: TRBJ2-1
clone_size: few
d_call: TRBD2
v_call: TRBV6-1
cdr3_nt: TGTGCCAGCAGGGGACTAGCGGGAGCGTTCAATGAGCAGTTCTTC
cdr3_aa: CASRGLAGAFNEQFF

j_call: TRBJ2-5
clone_size: few
d_call: .
v_call: TRBV27
cdr3_nt: TGTGCCAGCAGTCACTCCCCAGGGGTGGAGACCCAGTACTTC
cdr3_aa: CASSHSPGVETQYF

j_call: TRBJ2-5
clone_size: .
d_call: .
v_call: TRBV7-9
cdr3_nt: TGTGCCAGCAGCCGCGGGTCCGATTTCGAGACCCAGTACTTC
cdr3_aa: CASSRGSDFETQYF

j_call: TRBJ2-4
clone_size: few
d_call: .
v_call: TRBV12-3/TRBV12-4
cdr3_nt: TGTGCCAGCTCGAATAAGGCCAAAAACATTCAGTACTTC
cdr3_aa: CASSNKAKNIQYF

j_call: TRBJ2-7
clone_size: few
d_call: TRBD1
v_call: TRBV29-1
cdr3_nt: TGCAGCGTTGAAGAGGCAGGGGGCGCTCGATTCGAGCAGTACTTC
cdr3_aa: CSVEEAGGARFEQYF

j_call: TRBJ1-1
clone_size: .
d_call: .
v_call: TRBV4-3
cdr3_nt: TGCGCCAGCAGCCAAATTTGGTTGGGGAACACTGAAGCTTTCTTT
cdr3_aa: CASSQIWLGNTEAFF

j_call: TRBJ2-1
clone_size: few
d_call: .
v_call: TRBV20-1
cdr3_nt: TGCAGTGCTAGCGGGGAGGCGTACAATGAGCAGTTCTTC
cdr3_aa: CSASGEAYNEQFF